The entry below gives a single TCR beta chain sequence along with its context. This clone's antigen is unknown. No base quality values were provided; no much bigger clone lies one nucleotide off. CDR1 and CDR2 (SQVTM, ANQGSEA) derive from the germline V gene. The CDR3 sequence holds 11 residues, the cysteine and phenylalanine included. The only DNA kept is the CDR3, 33 bases in frame from the first base. V is pared back by 7 bases and J by 5 bases, with 9 bases lying between the germline termini. TCR repertoires of sorted CD4+ and CD8+ blood T cells from severe aplastic anemia patients and healthy subjects were deep-sequenced in the study. Ficoll-Paque density gradient centrifugation was used to isolate peripheral blood mononuclear cells. Before DNA extraction, CD4+ and CD8+ T cells were sorted with FACS or magnetic beads. This entry belongs to a study of CD8+CD57+ T cells in acquired aplastic anemia (dated by TCRdb to the late 2010s). Turning to the overall study: A mean of approximately 2.9 ug of DNA, ranging from about 0.17 to 30 ug, was extracted from sorted CD4+ and CD8+ cells. An average of around 9.8 million reads for CD4+ cells and roughly 12 million reads for CD8+ cells was obtained from healthy donor samples. Paper-wide results and their limitations: Between patients and healthy controls, no significant difference in CD8+ Simpson's diversity was found (P=0.060). Nearly 30 CD8+ CDR3 sequences were found in both patients and controls but appeared to be highly expressed in patients and within the immunodominant clones of the patients.

TCR beta VDJ combination and CDR3 sequence profiling used genomic DNA as the template. An Illumina HiSeq 2000 was used for TCR repertoire sequencing. The authors' pipeline ran thus. TRBV/TRBJ rearrangement plots, CDR3 size and DJ length profiles, and Simpson's diversity index were used to assess repertoires. The immunodominant clone was defined as the most abundant DNA sequence in deep sequencing data. CDR3 amino acid sequences were checked for sharing across subjects and were also compared against the VDJdb database and published repertoires. The raw public data were reprocessed by TCRdb itself: fastp quality trimming at Q25, MiXCR clonotype calling, in-frame beta chains only. Each entry merges the rows of one CDR3 protein and shows their most common DNA and genes. The V and J calls follow TCRdb's processing rather than the paper's. The sample table shows about 150,000 distinct CDR3 sequences, and more than 35% are seen once. Of the sample, 8% to 8.5% falls within the top ten clones.

The rearrangement joined TRBV29-1 to TRBJ2-1; 6 matching bases give a weak D call of TRBD1. The TCR originated in a human donor in good health, serving as a control. The sequencing sample was made of sorted CD4+, CD8+, or CD8+CD57+ T cells (not recorded which) from PBMCs. The encoded CDR3 is CSGQGNNEQFF. The DNA is as follows: TGCAGCGGCCAGGGGAACAATGAGCAGTTCTTC.